One sample yielded the 25 T cell receptor beta chains listed below, sequenced in a study of control samples from healthy donors and cancer patients. The assay was immunoSEQ multiplex PCR, and TCRdb's table has in-frame clones only and misses some. The sample records just under 80,000 clones, 80% to 90% being singletons. Sequencing was carried out using PBMCs. These receptors were collected from a woman aged 60 to 75 with head and neck cancer.

This rearrangement joins TRBV14 to TRBJ2-1; D is unclear. This CDR3 contains 13 residues. V lost 2 bases to trimming and J lost 9 bases, with 11 bases between them. Germline-derived CDR1 and CDR2 are SGHDN and FVKESK. CDR3 loop: CASSQTTLGEQFF. The CDR3 nucleotides are TGTGCCAGCAGCCAAACCACCCTTGGTGAGCAGTTCTTC. Full variable domain (missing parts from reference TRBV14 and TRBJ2-1): EAGVTQFPSHSVIEKGQTVTLRCDPISGHDNLYWYRRVMGKEIKFLLHFVKESKQDESGMPNNRFLAERTGGTYSTLKVQPAELEDSGVYFCASSQTTLGEQFFGPGTRLTVL.

The chain links TRBV5-6 to TRBJ2-6; D gene uncertain. Germline V lookup: CDR1 SGHDT, CDR2 YYEEEE. CDR3 length equals 17 residues. V was clipped by 1 base and J by 0 bases, with 11 bases between them. The CDR3 sequence is CASSLFLLVSGANVLTF. CDR3 coding DNA: TGTGCCAGCAGCTTGTTTCTGCTCGTCTCTGGGGCCAACGTCCTGACTTTC.

The chain carries TRBV6-5 and TRBJ1-5; 9 bases align to TRBD1. V shed 6 bases and J 4 bases; nucleotides not matched to a gene: 7. The V gene's germline CDR1 is MNHEY and CDR2 SVGAGI. The CDR3 totals 15 residues. DNA of the CDR3: TGTGCCAGCAGACGAGGACAGGGGAGGAATCAGCCCCAGCATTTT. This gives the protein CASRRGQGRNQPQHF.

The rearrangement uses TRBV5-4 and TRBJ1-1; unclear D gene. V lost 2 bases to trimming and J lost 2 bases, with 7 bases between them. CDR1 and CDR2 from the germline V gene are SGHNT and YYREEE (reference sequence). This CDR3 is built from 13 residues. CDR3 nucleotides: TGTGCCAGCAGCTTCAAGGGAAACACTGAAGCTTTCTTT. This codes for CASSFKGNTEAFF.

The CDR3 DNA sequence: TGTGCCAGCAGTGACGCCAGGCTGTGGGGCCTCCACACAGATACGCAGTATTTT. Translated: CASSDARLWGLHTDTQYF. This sequence joins TRBV6-1 and TRBJ2-3, with D maybe TRBD1 (5 bases). The germline V gene has CDR1 MNHNS and CDR2 SASEGT. The CDR3 sequence is 18 residues long. V shed 3 bases and J shed 2 bases, with 21 bases lying between them.

This chain joins TRBV5-4 and TRBJ1-1; 11 bases are shared with TRBD1. This CDR3 has 15 residues. The ends lost 4 bases at V and 5 bases at J; junction bases unmatched: 7. CDR1 is SGHNT, CDR2 YYREEE, per germline (reference sequence). CDR3 amino acids: CASSLRTGGATEAFF. The CDR3 DNA sequence: TGTGCCAGCAGCCTGCGGACAGGGGGCGCGACTGAAGCTTTCTTT.

The V call is TRBV7-3, the J call TRBJ1-1; perhaps TRBD1 as D (5 bases). The CDR3 length is 13 residues. V was trimmed by 8 bases and J by 4 bases, leaving 14 bases between them. The germline CDR1 and CDR2 sequences are SGHTA and FQGTGA. This CDR3 reads CASGPRGGTEAFF. In DNA, the CDR3 is TGTGCCAGCGGCCCTAGGGGAGGCACTGAAGCTTTCTTT.

This chain joins TRBV28 and TRBJ1-1; D gene uncertain. Trimming left V 2 bases short and J 6 bases short, with 4 bases between. In germline, CDR1 is MDHEN, CDR2 SYDVKM. The CDR3 is made up of 11 amino acids. The CDR3 region is CASSLVSEAFF. CDR3 DNA sequence: TGTGCCAGCAGTTTAGTGTCTGAAGCTTTCTTT.

This chain uses TRBV6-5 with TRBJ1-5; D remains unclear. This CDR3 region has 14 residues. V lost 0 bases and J 5 bases, leaving 8 bases between the germline ends. Germline V CDR1 and CDR2: MNHEY, SVGAGI. DNA of the CDR3: TGTGCCAGCAGTTACTCTGGAGGGTATCAGCCCCAGCATTTT. Its protein is CASSYSGGYQPQHF.

The sample holds one count of this clone. J is TRBJ1-1 and V is TRBV2, with 7 positions matching TRBD1. CDR1 is SNHLY and CDR2 is FYNNEI in the germline V gene. After removal of 9 bases from V and 11 bases from J, the junction contained 9 bases not matched to a gene. The CDR3 runs 11 residues. Here the CDR3 DNA reads TGTGCCAGTAGGACAGGCGATTGGGCTTTCTTT. This gives the protein CASRTGDWAFF.

This clone was detected once. The chain couples TRBV11-2 to TRBJ2-5, with a weak D call TRBD1 (6 bases). In germline, CDR1 is SGHAT, CDR2 FQNNGV. V dropped 5 bases and J dropped 0 bases, with 7 bases sitting between them. The CDR3 runs to 13 residues. The DNA of the CDR3 is TGTGCCAGCAGCCGGGACAACCAAGAGACCCAGTACTTC. It yields the protein CASSRDNQETQYF. Full variable domain (rest looked up from reference TRBV11-2 and TRBJ2-5): EAGVAQSPRYKIIEKRQSVAFWCNPISGHATLYWYQQILGQGPKLLIQFQNNGVVDDSQLPKDRFSAERLKGVDSTLKIQPAKLEDSAVYLCASSRDNQETQYFGPGTRLLVL.

This clone has only one observation. The rearrangement joins TRBV5-1 to TRBJ1-5; D uncertain. V was pared by 3 bases and J by 0 bases, with 4 bases between. The CDR3 extends over 13 amino acids. Germline CDR1 and CDR2: SGHRS and YFSETQ. The CDR3 region is CASSYYSNQPQHF. In DNA form, the CDR3 reads TGCGCCAGCAGCTATTATAGCAATCAGCCCCAGCATTTT.

The V gene is TRBV18, the J gene TRBJ2-3; 12 bases map to TRBD1. CDR1 is KGHSH, CDR2 LQKENI, per germline. J lost 4 bases, V lost 6 bases, and 8 bases had no gene match. The CDR3 is 16 amino acids. CDR3 protein: CASSAQGTGGPDTQYF. The CDR3 bases are TGTGCCAGCTCCGCCCAGGGGACAGGGGGCCCAGATACGCAGTATTTT.

The genes are TRBV5-5 and TRBJ1-1; a weak D match, TRBD1 (5 bases). The V end was cut by 5 bases, the J end by 4 bases, with 18 bases between. CDR1 is SGHKS, CDR2 YYEKEE, per germline (reference sequence). The CDR3 is 15 residues long. CDR3 sequence: CASSPGGTGSTEAFF. CDR3 nucleotides: TGTGCCAGCAGTCCCGGAGGGACGGGGTCCACTGAAGCTTTCTTT.

For the CDR3, the DNA is TGCGCCAGCAGTTCCCACCCCTGGACAGGTGACTACAATGAGCAGTTCTTC. Translation: CASSSHPWTGDYNEQFF. The chain links TRBV10-2 to TRBJ2-1, with TRBD1 identical over 7 bases. The germline V gene encodes CDR1 WSHSY and CDR2 SAAADI. This CDR3 comprises 17 residues. V shed 5 bases and J 3 bases; nucleotides not matched to a gene: 13.

The genes are TRBV28 and TRBJ2-7, with TRBD1 matching 8 bases. The germline gives CDR1 MDHEN, CDR2 SYDVKM. This CDR3 spans 14 amino acids. After removal of 3 bases from V and 2 bases from J, the junction contained 3 bases not matched to a gene. CDR3 residues: CASSFGQGPYEQYF. The DNA for the CDR3 is TGTGCCAGCAGTTTTGGACAGGGACCCTACGAGCAGTACTTC.

This clone has a single count. V gene TRBV9 combines with J gene TRBJ1-1, with D unresolved. Trimming removed 0 bases from V and 12 bases from J, with 12 bases in between. This CDR3 has 12 amino acids. Germline V gene data show CDR1 as SGDLS and CDR2 as YYNGEE. As DNA, the CDR3 is TGTGCCAGCAGCGTAGCGAACCTGGAATCTTTCTTT. It translates to CASSVANLESFF.

The V and J genes are TRBV15 and TRBJ2-3; the D gene could be TRBD1 or TRBD2 (5 bases each). V lost 0 bases, J lost 3 bases, and 16 bases lay in between. In germline, CDR1 is LNHNV, CDR2 YYDKDF (reference sequence). The CDR3 has 17 amino acids. The chain's CDR3 is CATSRDGASLKTDTQYF. The DNA of the CDR3 is TGTGCCACCAGCAGAGACGGGGCCTCACTTAAAACAGATACGCAGTATTTT.

With respect to this clone: The junction departs from germline at one end; a sequencing error may be responsible. The chain is built from TRBV14 and TRBJ2-1; weak D call: TRBD2 (6 bases). The CDR3 extends over 13 amino acids. The V gene's germline CDR1 is SGHDN and CDR2 FVKESK. CDR3 protein: CASSQGFGGTGVF. In nucleotides, the CDR3 is TGTGCCAGCAGCCAAGGGTTCGGGGGAACGGGGGTCTTC.

The chain couples TRBV6-5 to TRBJ2-1; D gene unclear. The length of the CDR3 is 14 residues. V lost 6 bases and J lost 4, with 13 bases in between. Per the germline V gene, CDR1 is MNHEY and CDR2 is SVGAGI. Here the CDR3 reads CASSRREGYNEQFF. In DNA form, the CDR3 reads TGTGCCAGCAGCCGAAGGGAAGGGTACAATGAGCAGTTCTTC.

This rearrangement joins TRBV10-3 to TRBJ1-1; D remains unclear. CDR1 is ENHRY and CDR2 is SYGVKD in the germline V gene. Trimming removed 0 bases at V and 7 bases at J, with 6 bases between. CDR3 length: 12 amino acids. Written as DNA, the CDR3 is TGTGCCATCAGTGAGTCGCCAGGTGAAGCTTTCTTT. Protein sequence: CAISESPGEAFF.

This clone turned up a few times. The V call is TRBV7-2, the J call TRBJ2-7, with 7 bases lining up with TRBD2. This CDR3 has 14 amino acids. The trim removed 1 base at V and 2 bases at J, leaving 2 bases unmatched. Germline CDR1 is SGHTA and CDR2 is FQGNSA. In nucleotides, the CDR3 is TGTGCCAGCAGCTTAGAAGCGGGAACCTACGAGCAGTACTTC. Amino acids: CASSLEAGTYEQYF.

The V and J genes are TRBV7-2 and TRBJ2-2; D is undetermined. V was trimmed by 2 bases and J by 1 base, leaving 8 bases between them. CDR3 length equals 15 residues. Germline lookup yields CDR1 SGHTA and CDR2 FQGNSA. CDR3 residues: CASSLSRENTGELFF. CDR3 DNA: TGTGCCAGCAGCTTAAGCAGAGAGAACACCGGGGAGCTGTTTTTT. The whole variable domain, remainder taken from reference TRBV7-2 and TRBJ2-2, is GAGVSQSPSNKVTEKGKDVELRCDPISGHTALYWYRQSLGQGLEFLIYFQGNSAPDKSGLPSDRFSAERTGGSVSTLTIQRTQQEDSAVYLCASSLSRENTGELFFGEGSRLTVL.

The chain uses TRBV28 and TRBJ1-2; D unclear. The CDR3 has 11 residues. Germline lookup yields CDR1 MDHEN and CDR2 SYDVKM. The V gene lost 6 bases and the J gene lost 7 bases, with 9 bases spanning the gap. CDR3 residues: CASRPSSGYTF. The CDR3 region has the DNA TGTGCCAGCAGACCCAGTTCTGGCTACACCTTC.

The CDR3 DNA reads as TGTGCCAGCAGCTCCAGGACAGGAGACACCGGGGAGCTGTTTTTT. Its protein product is CASSSRTGDTGELFF. This sequence joins TRBV11-2 and TRBJ2-2, with 7 nucleotides matching TRBD1. Germline CDR1 is SGHAT and CDR2 is FQNNGV. After removal of 4 bases from V and 3 bases from J, the junction contained 5 bases not matched to a gene. The CDR3 contains 15 residues. The full variable domain, in which reference TRBV11-2 and TRBJ2-2 provide the parts outside the CDR3, is EAGVAQSPRYKIIEKRQSVAFWCNPISGHATLYWYQQILGQGPKLLIQFQNNGVVDDSQLPKDRFSAERLKGVDSTLKIQPAKLEDSAVYLCASSSRTGDTGELFFGEGSRLTVL.